These 8 T cell receptor beta chains were sequenced from one sample in a study of blood T cell repertoires in COVID-19. Clones were sequenced by immunoSEQ multiplex PCR, and TCRdb holds only the in-frame ones, with some missing. Of 140,000 to 150,000 clones in the sample, 81% were seen once. Sample: peripheral blood. Every receptor here comes from a human donor in a cohort sampled during active COVID-19.

The CDR3 region has the DNA TGTGCCAGCAGCCCCCTTCTGGACAGAAACGAGCAGTACTTC. Encoded protein: CASSPLLDRNEQYF. V usage is TRBV7-9 and J usage is TRBJ2-7; the D gene is possibly TRBD1 (6 bases). V lost 5 bases and J 5 bases, leaving 16 bases between the germline ends. Looked up from germline, CDR1 is SEHNR and CDR2 is FQNEAQ (reference sequence). This CDR3 spans 14 amino acids.

This clone rates as medium-sized. The chain links TRBV7-3 to TRBJ1-6; D gene ambiguous. V was shortened by 5 bases and J by 14 bases, with 31 bases between the two germline ends. This CDR3 comprises 18 residues. Germline V gene data show CDR1 as SGHTA and CDR2 as FQGTGA. CDR3 DNA sequence: TGTGCCAGCAGCCCAAAACACTCTAGTCCATCGTACATTCAAACCCTCCACTTT. It codes for CASSPKHSSPSYIQTLHF.

The rearrangement uses TRBV29-1 and TRBJ2-7, with 12 positions matching TRBD1. The V gene's germline CDR1 is SQVTM and CDR2 ANQGSEA. This CDR3 contains 14 residues. Trimming cost V 7 bases and J 3 bases; bases outside gene matches: 7. CDR3 nucleotide sequence: TGCAGCGGGGGACAGGGGGCCCACTACTACGAGCAGTACTTC. It yields the protein CSGGQGAHYYEQYF.

This chain connects TRBV29-1 to TRBJ1-1; 9 bases are shared with TRBD1. This CDR3 is 14 amino acids long. Germline CDR1 reads SQVTM; CDR2 reads ANQGSEA. The V segment lost 3 bases and the J segment 2 bases; nucleotides outside the gene matches: 4. The CDR3 here is CSVDRTGANTEAFF. CDR3 DNA sequence: TGCAGCGTTGATAGGACAGGGGCCAACACTGAAGCTTTCTTT. Filled out from reference TRBV29-1 and TRBJ1-1, the complete variable domain reads SAVISQKPSRDICQRGTSLTIQCQVDSQVTMMFWYRQQPGQSLTLIATANQGSEATYESGFVIDKFPISRPNLTFSTLTVSNMSPEDSSIYLCSVDRTGANTEAFFGQGTRLTVV.

The rearrangement joins TRBV6-5 to TRBJ2-3; 9 nucleotides line up with TRBD1. The CDR3 sequence is 15 residues long. V shed 0 bases, J shed 5 bases, and the junction held 3 bases outside the gene matches. Per the germline V gene, CDR1 is MNHEY and CDR2 is SVGAGI. The CDR3 coding sequence is TGTGCCAGCAGTTACTCCGGGACAGGGAAAGATACGCAGTATTTT. Its translation: CASSYSGTGKDTQYF.

The chain links TRBV6-5 to TRBJ2-2; 10 bases fit TRBD2. There are 15 residues in the CDR3. Germline V gene lookup returns CDR1 MNHEY and CDR2 SVGAGI. The V segment lost 6 bases and the J segment 3 bases; nucleotides outside the gene matches: 4. The CDR3 spells CASRDLAGDTGELFF. Written as DNA, the CDR3 is TGTGCCAGCAGAGACCTAGCGGGAGACACCGGGGAGCTGTTTTTT.

J is TRBJ2-1 and V is TRBV20-1; D remains unclear. CDR1 is DFQATT, CDR2 SNEGSKA, per germline (reference sequence). V gave up 3 bases and J gave up 5 bases, with 14 bases separating them. The CDR3 is 14 residues long. The CDR3 here is CSASSRLPNNEQFF. In DNA form, the CDR3 reads TGCAGTGCTAGTTCGCGCCTACCAAACAATGAGCAGTTCTTC.

This sequence joins TRBV7-9 and TRBJ2-6; TRBD1 matches at 8 bases. Germline CDR1 reads SEHNR; CDR2 reads FQNEAQ (reference sequence). The CDR3 has 19 amino acids. The trim removed 5 bases at V and 0 bases at J, leaving 12 bases unmatched. CDR3 amino acids: CASSPRTGTVFSGANVLTF. CDR3 in DNA: TGTGCCAGCAGCCCCCGGACAGGGACCGTCTTCTCTGGGGCCAACGTCCTGACTTTC.